This paragraph reports one TCR beta chain. Recruitment covered fewer than 25 US areas and drew participants whose ages spanned about 18 to 95 years. Assignment of participants to cohorts was predicated upon participant-reported clinical history. The study counted Cohort 3 donors as recovered given two negative PCRs, clearance, or symptom resolution. This specimen comes from a study of blood T cell repertoires in COVID-19. In the study overall: From the United States, Italy and Spain came samples of acute and convalescent COVID-19.

Method: immunoSEQ multiplex PCR; TCRdb's copy keeps in-frame clones and lacks some. The data show hundreds of thousands of clones, about 88% seen once. V was clipped by 5 bases and J by 1 base; unmatched bases: 9. CDR3 length: 16 residues. The V gene's germline CDR1 is MNHEY and CDR2 SMNVEV (reference sequence). The sequence was collected from a woman aged 45-65 years who had recovered from COVID-19. Sequencing input: PBMCs or T cells enriched from blood (not recorded which). The rearrangement joins TRBV27 to TRBJ1-1; 8 bases fit TRBD1. The CDR3: CASSDAGGNANTEAFF. CDR3 in DNA: TGTGCCAGCAGTGACGCAGGGGGCAATGCGAACACTGAAGCTTTCTTT.